This T cell receptor beta chain appears in the sequencing data of a study of blood T cells in healthy people across ages (dated by TCRdb to about 2015). Describing the broader study: In model experiments, template switching captured roughly one uniquely barcoded TCR beta cDNA molecule for every two T cells. To track age-related changes in TCR beta repertoire diversity, the study relied on deep sequencing normalized with unique cDNA molecular identifiers. Donors were grouped into four age groups: young (average about 15 years), middle-aged (roughly 38), aged (about 60) and long-lived (about 90). Donors of different ages were randomly distributed across sequencing lanes to avoid experimental bias. Using the same blood draw, the study looked at two additional independent replicas of 1 million unique cDNA reads for two donors, one aged 18 to 30 and the other aged 80 or older.

The germline V gene gives CDR1 as SGHAT and CDR2 as FQNNGV. Trimming leaves V shorter by 2 bases and J shorter by 6 bases, with the junction holding 18 bases beyond the gene matches. The CDR3 has 18 amino acids, counting the end cysteine and phenylalanine. Only the CDR3 DNA is retained, 54 bases long and in frame from the first base. Results and caveats for the whole study, not just this receptor: As age increased, observed TCR beta diversity per million T cells dropped in a roughly linear way, and a significant reduction was already evident by age around 41. Since profiling was done on bulk unsorted PBMCs, naive and antigen-experienced compartments could not be conclusively compared. A strong correlation was found between observed TCR beta diversity and the percentage of naive T cells measured by flow cytometry. The CMV infection status of donors was not known, potentially confounding age-related changes in expanded clonotypes. The long-lived group showed more naive CD4+ T cells, fewer expanded clones and increased TCR diversity than the aged group, suggesting age selection. Total diversity estimates from one million sequenced T cells were considered lower bounds and underestimates.

Library preparation employed 5' RACE. The data were produced on an Illumina HiSeq 2500. A second PCR of roughly 6 to 12 cycles was run with a J-beta primer mix and a sample-barcoded 5' primer. A unique molecular identifier was introduced onto each TCR beta cDNA molecule by a template-switch 5' adaptor carrying 12 random nucleotides. Each sample yielded at least 2.5 million CDR3-containing paired-end reads. All of the RNA was converted into first-strand cDNA using the Mint cDNA synthesis kit, with a TRBC-specific oligonucleotide serving as the primer. Following uracil-DNA glycosylase treatment, all cDNA underwent a first 18-cycle PCR with the universal primers M1SS and BC2_uni_R. The original methods were these. Each sample was normalized by randomly selecting 1 million high-quality reads, each carrying a distinct molecular identifier. Instead of being binned into consensus sequences, reads that shared molecular identifiers were thrown out. MiTCR, run with a Q25 quality threshold and the strictest error-elimination algorithm, handled CDR3 identification, clonotype clustering and error correction. A nonparametric unseen species model using Euler transformation provided a lower-bound estimate of total TCR beta diversity. Clones were called with MiXCR by TCRdb after fastp trimmed the public reads at Q25, and only in-frame beta chains were retained. Each entry is one CDR3 protein sequence, shown with its most common DNA and genes. The V and J calls shown here were made by TCRdb, not taken from the authors' results. The sample table holds approximately 1,000,000 distinct CDR3 sequences, of which around 45% were seen once. The ten largest clones capture 15% to 20% of the sample.

On this clonotype itself: This clone's antigen is unknown. No clone much larger than this one lies a single base away; base qualities are absent.

Systemically healthy Caucasian individuals from Russia, some 36 in total and aged roughly 6 to 100 years, were included as donors. Each donor gave ten milliliters of peripheral blood, drawn into EDTA-treated Vacutainer tubes. Ficoll-Paque density-gradient centrifugation was used to isolate PBMCs, with at least 6 million per sample. Trizol reagent was used to extract total RNA from PBMCs, with at least 6 micrograms per sample. The percentages of naive CD45RAhigh/CD27high T cells were determined by flow cytometry on a PBMC aliquot from every donor. This clonotype was sampled from a woman between 55 and 75 years old in good health. Recombination connected TRBV11-2 to TRBJ1-1; TRBD1 matches 7 bases in the middle. Sequenced: blood. The CDR3 amino acid sequence is: CASSLSPGQTILGSEAFF. The nucleotide sequence reads as follows: TGTGCCAGCAGCTTATCGCCGGGACAGACTATTTTGGGATCTGAAGCTTTCTTT.